This TCR beta chain was sequenced in a study of vaccination effects on CD4 cells after COVID-19. Remarks on this clone: Antigen unknown. One end of the junction varies from germline; a read error may be responsible.

Before any sequencing was done, the ViraFEST assay used viral peptide pools to expand antigen-specific CD4+ T cells. The authors isolated CD4+ T cells after around 10 days of culture. All vaccine recipients tested negative for nucleocapsid antibodies and had never contracted SARS-CoV-2 infection. Sequencing was performed with immunoSEQ multiplex PCR; in TCRdb, only in-frame clones are kept and a portion is missing. There are some 22,000 clones in the sample; around 74% occur only once, and roughly a fifth lies in the top ten. Germline-derived CDR1 and CDR2 are MNHEY and SMNVEV (reference sequence). This CDR3 contains 16 residues.

This material consisted of CD4+ T cells from PBMCs cultured with HCoV-NL63 spike peptides, taken before COVID-19 vaccination. The chain employs TRBV27 and TRBJ2-2; D might be TRBD1 or TRBD2, each matching 5 bases. This receptor was identified in a human donor who received a COVID-19 vaccine. Here the CDR3 reads CASSLSLTGRTGELFF. The CDR3 nucleotides read TGTGCCAGCAGCTTATCGCTGACGGGGCGGACCGGGGAGCTGTTTTTT.